This T cell receptor (beta chain) was captured in a study of CD8+CD57+ T cells in acquired aplastic anemia. Points on this clonotype: It may be a read error: a sequence one base away is much more abundant. This CDR3 fails to terminate in the conserved phenylalanine or tryptophan, so it likely reflects a read error.

J lost 4 bases, V lost 1 base, and 5 bases had no gene match. CDR1 and CDR2 from the germline V gene are SGHAT and FQNNGV. There are 15 residues in the CDR3. Profiling of TCR beta VDJ combinations and CDR3 sequences used genomic DNA as template. MiXCR was run by TCRdb on the reads, yielding one entry per CDR3 protein. The sample yields fewer than 150,000 distinct CDR3 sequences, 48% seen once. The sequenced sample was sorted CD4+, CD8+, or CD8+CD57+ T cells (not recorded which) from PBMCs. The sequence came from a human donor in good health, serving as a control. This sequence joins TRBV11-2 and TRBJ1-2; 8 positions agree with TRBD1. The CDR3 DNA follows: TGTGCCAGCAGCTTAGGTCAGGGGGCCGCCTATGGCTACACCTCC. This sequence encodes CASSLGQGAAYGYTS.